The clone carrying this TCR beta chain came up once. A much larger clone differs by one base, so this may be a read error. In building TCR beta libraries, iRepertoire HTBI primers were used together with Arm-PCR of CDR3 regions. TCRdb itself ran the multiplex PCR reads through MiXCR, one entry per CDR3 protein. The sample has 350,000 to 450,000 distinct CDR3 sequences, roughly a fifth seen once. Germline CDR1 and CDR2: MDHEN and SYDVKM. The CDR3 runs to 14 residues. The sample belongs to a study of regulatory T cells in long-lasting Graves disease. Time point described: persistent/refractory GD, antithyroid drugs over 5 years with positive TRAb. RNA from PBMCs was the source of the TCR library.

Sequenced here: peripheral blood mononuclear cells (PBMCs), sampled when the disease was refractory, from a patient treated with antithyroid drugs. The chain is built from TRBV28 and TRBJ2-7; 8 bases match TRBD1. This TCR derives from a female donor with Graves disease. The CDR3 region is CSSSFPGQGYEQYF. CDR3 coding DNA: TGTTCCAGCAGTTTCCCCGGACAGGGCTACGAGCAGTACTTC. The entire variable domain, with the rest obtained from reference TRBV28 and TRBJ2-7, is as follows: DVKVTQSSRYLVKRTGEKVFLECVQDMDHENMFWYRQDPGLGLRLIYFSYDVKMKEKGDIPEGYSVSREKKERFSLILESASTNQTSMYLCSSSFPGQGYEQYFGPGTRLTVT.